Below are 5 T cell receptor beta chains sequenced from a single sample in a study of T cell repertoires in cytomegalovirus infection. Each CDR3 protein is one row after TCRdb ran MiXCR on the reads. In the table there are about 190,000 distinct CDR3 sequences, 7.5% to 10% of which are singletons. Sequenced input: PBMCs. Every receptor here comes from a human donor in good health (CMV status not recorded). Some clones in this sample may be carry-over from other donors' samples.

This clonotype was detected ten times or more. The chain links TRBV5-5 to TRBJ1-1; 7 bases are a match to TRBD1. V was clipped by 0 bases and J by 0 bases; unmatched bases: 2. CDR3 length equals 15 residues. Germline CDR1 SGHKS, CDR2 YYEKEE (reference sequence). CDR3 in DNA: TGTGCCAGCAGCTTGGCCCAGGGGGTGAACACTGAAGCTTTCTTT. Protein sequence: CASSLAQGVNTEAFF.

This clonotype came up a few times. CDR3 region: CSAFTGTGGNGYTF. CDR3 nucleotides: TGCAGTGCTTTCACCGGGACAGGGGGAAATGGCTACACCTTC. The chain is built from TRBV20-1 and TRBJ1-2; TRBD1 matches 11 bases. V lost 5 bases, J lost 6 bases, and 8 bases stayed unmatched. CDR1 and CDR2 from the germline V gene are DFQATT and SNEGSKA (reference sequence). This CDR3 is 14 amino acids long.

In this sample, this clonotype turned up a few times. This sequence joins TRBV20-1 and TRBJ1-1, with a weak D call TRBD1 (5 bases). V lost 5 bases, J lost 10 bases, and 23 bases lay in between. Germline V gene data show CDR1 as DFQATT and CDR2 as SNEGSKA (reference sequence). CDR3 length: 14 amino acids. The CDR3 loop reads CSARTGGPGAGAFF. The CDR3 bases are TGCAGTGCTCGAACCGGAGGGCCCGGGGCAGGAGCTTTCTTT.

This clonotype was detected ten times or more. The chain carries TRBV6-2 or TRBV6-3 and TRBJ2-2; D perhaps matches TRBD1 (5 bases). Trimming left V 3 bases short and J 4 bases short, with 12 bases between. The germline V gene encodes CDR1 MNHEY and CDR2 SVGEGT. The length of the CDR3 is 15 residues. The CDR3 nucleotides read TGTGCCAGCAGTTATGCCAGGGTGACCACCGGGGAGCTGTTTTTT. It yields the protein CASSYARVTTGELFF.

This clonotype was recorded many times. The V and J genes are TRBV10-3 and TRBJ1-1, with 9 bases aligning to TRBD1. The CDR3 is 14 residues long. Germline CDR1 and CDR2: ENHRY and SYGVKD. With V trimmed by 4 bases and J by 5 bases, 5 bases remained unmatched. CDR3 protein: CAISAGQGETEAFF. The CDR3 bases are TGTGCCATCAGTGCGGGACAGGGTGAGACTGAAGCTTTCTTT.